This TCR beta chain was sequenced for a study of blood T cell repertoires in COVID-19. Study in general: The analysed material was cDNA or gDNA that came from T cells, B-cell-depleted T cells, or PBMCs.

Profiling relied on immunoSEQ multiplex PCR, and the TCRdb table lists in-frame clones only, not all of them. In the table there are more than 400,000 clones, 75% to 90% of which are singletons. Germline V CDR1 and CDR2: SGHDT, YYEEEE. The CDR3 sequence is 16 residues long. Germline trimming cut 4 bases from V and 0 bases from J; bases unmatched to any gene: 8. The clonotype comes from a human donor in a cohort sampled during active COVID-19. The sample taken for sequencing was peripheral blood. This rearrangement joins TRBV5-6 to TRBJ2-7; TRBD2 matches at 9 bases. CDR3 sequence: CASSPGLAQSSYEQYF. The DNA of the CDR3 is TGTGCCAGCAGCCCTGGACTAGCGCAGAGCTCCTACGAGCAGTACTTC.